This T cell receptor (beta chain) was profiled in a study of CD4 T cells in relation to SARS-CoV-2 and coronaviruses. This clone was counted between two and nine times. What it binds is not known. The unexposed donors gave CD4+ T cells in about 2010-2019, prior to COVID-19. Isolation of CD4+ T cells took place after approximately 11 days in culture. Sequenced by immunoSEQ multiplex PCR; TCRdb stores in-frame clones only, minus some. Among about 19,000 clones listed, 70% to 85% were seen once. The CDR3 is 16 residues long. V was shortened by 0 bases and J by 3 bases, with 16 bases between the two germline ends. Per the germline V gene, CDR1 is SGDLS and CDR2 is YYNGEE.

This clonotype originated in a human donor in good health. The rearrangement links TRBV9 to TRBJ2-7, with D tentatively TRBD2 (5 bases). Sequencing used CD4+ T cells from PBMCs, cultured in vitro. CDR3: CASSVGVQTGFYEQYF. The CDR3 DNA reads as TGTGCCAGCAGCGTAGGAGTGCAAACGGGATTCTACGAGCAGTACTTC.